The rows below give T cell receptor beta chains drawn from one sample of a study of blood T cell repertoires in COVID-19. The method was immunoSEQ multiplex PCR; TCRdb's version includes in-frame clones alone and lacks a portion of them. Of approximately 230,000 clones in the sample, 87% were seen once. Sequencing was performed on peripheral blood. These receptors came from a man aged 18 to 30 with active or convalescent COVID-19. Both conserved end residues are part of each CDR3. D genes are given only for firm matches. A clone size is listed for some rows: how often the clone was seen (once, few, many), or a class if it is expanded.

J gene,D gene,clone size,V gene,CDR3 DNA,CDR3 protein
TRBJ2-7,TRBD1,NA,TRBV5-1,TGCGCCAGCAGCTTGGTTCAGGGGGCATACGAGCAGTACTTC,CASSLVQGAYEQYF
TRBJ1-3,NA,NA,TRBV15,TGTGCCACTTCAAAAAGGGAGAGTGGAAACACCATATATTTT,CATSKRESGNTIYF
TRBJ2-1,TRBD2,NA,TRBV27,TGTGCCACATCAGCCCAAGCGGGAGTAGTCCTCAGGCTGTTCTTC,CATSAQAGVVLRLFF
TRBJ1-2,NA,NA,TRBV3-1/TRBV3-2,TGTGCCAGCAGCCAAGACGGCAGGGTCTATGGCTACACCTTC,CASSQDGRVYGYTF
TRBJ2-5,TRBD2,NA,TRBV29-1,TGCAGCGTTGAGTGGCGGGGGGGCCAAGAGACCCAGTACTTC,CSVEWRGGQETQYF
TRBJ2-7,NA,NA,TRBV5-6,TGTGCCAGCAGCTTGACAGGGACGCTCATGTTCCACGAGCAGTACTTC,CASSLTGTLMFHEQYF
TRBJ2-1,TRBD2,NA,TRBV5-1,TGCGCCAGCAGCTTCCTCGTTAGCGGGGGGCCGAGCTCCTACAATGAGCAGTTCTTC,CASSFLVSGGPSSYNEQFF
TRBJ1-5,NA,NA,TRBV28,TGTGCCAGCAGTTTGTCGGGGTCGGGCAATCAGCCCCAGCATTTT,CASSLSGSGNQPQHF
TRBJ2-3,NA,NA,TRBV4-1,TGCGCCAGCAGCCAAGCACTGGATACGCAGTATTTT,CASSQALDTQYF
TRBJ2-7,NA,NA,TRBV5-1,TGCGCCAGCAGCCCCGGAGATTCGACTCACGAGCAGTACTTC,CASSPGDSTHEQYF
TRBJ2-1,NA,NA,TRBV21-1,TGTGCCAGCAGCAGACCGGGACTAGCGGGAGGACCTCCCTCCTACAATGAGCAGTTCTTC,CASSRPGLAGGPPSYNEQFF
TRBJ2-7,TRBD2,NA,TRBV5-4,TGTGCCAGCAGCTTGGGGACTAGCGGGAGTAGCAGTTACGAGCAGTACTTC,CASSLGTSGSSSYEQYF
TRBJ2-1,NA,NA,TRBV27,TGTGCCAGCAGCCGGCAAGCGGAAGCCCACAATGAGCAGTTCTTC,CASSRQAEAHNEQFF
TRBJ2-1,TRBD2,NA,TRBV7-3,TGTGCCAGCAGCAGAGGACTAGCGGGAAATGAGCAGTTCTTC,CASSRGLAGNEQFF
TRBJ1-1,NA,NA,TRBV9,TGTGCCAGCAGCTACGACTACAAAGCCACTGAAGCTTTCTTT,CASSYDYKATEAFF
TRBJ1-2,TRBD1,NA,TRBV28,TGTGCCAGCAGTGCCGGGACAGGGGTCTATGGCTACACCTTC,CASSAGTGVYGYTF
TRBJ2-5,TRBD2,few,TRBV6-2/TRBV6-3,TGTGCCAGCAGTAATCGTCTCGGGACTAGCGGGGGGGCTGGAGAGACCCAGTACTTC,CASSNRLGTSGGAGETQYF
TRBJ1-1,TRBD1,once,TRBV13,TGTGCCAGCACCAGGACAGGGGGCGGCATGAACACTGAAGCTTTCTTT,CASTRTGGGMNTEAFF
TRBJ1-2,NA,many,TRBV27,TGTGCCAGCAGTTTATCCCCCCAGGGACACGGTGGCTACACCTTC,CASSLSPQGHGGYTF
TRBJ2-3,TRBD2,NA,TRBV28,TGTGCCAGCAGTCCCGGACTAGCGGGAGCAACAGATACGCAGTATTTT,CASSPGLAGATDTQYF
TRBJ2-2,NA,NA,TRBV11-2,TGTGCCAGCAGCCCCGTTGCGAACACCGGGGAGCTGTTTTTT,CASSPVANTGELFF
TRBJ1-2,NA,NA,TRBV27,TGTGCCAGCAGTTCCACGGACTCAAATATCTATGGCTACACCTTC,CASSSTDSNIYGYTF